The 6 T cell receptor beta chains reported below all come from one sample, sequenced in a study of blood T cell repertoires in COVID-19 (dated by TCRdb to the early 2020s). To prepare the library, the immunoSEQ multiplex PCR assay was applied. TCRdb retrieved this table from immuneACCESS and kept in-frame rearrangements only. Not all clones are present; in checked studies, unresolved V genes account for under half, and no reason is known for the remainder. For this sample the table gives a few hundred thousand clones, of which 75% to 90% were detected only once. Together, the top ten hold around 8.8% of the sample. Sequencing was carried out using PBMCs or T cells enriched from blood (not recorded which). All receptors come from a man aged 35-49 years who had recovered from COVID-19.

The rearrangement links TRBV3-1 (or the pseudogene TRBV3-2) to TRBJ2-7; D perhaps matches TRBD1 (5 bases). This CDR3 is built from 16 residues. Trimming shortened V by 4 bases and J by 2 bases, and 18 bases separated the two germline ends. Per germline, CDR1 LGHDT and CDR2 YNNKEL (reference sequence). In DNA, the CDR3 is TGTGCCAGCAGCCCGGTAGTAGGGAAGGGGACCTACGAGCAGTACTTC. It is translated as CASSPVVGKGTYEQYF.

V usage is TRBV3-1 (or the pseudogene TRBV3-2) and J usage is TRBJ1-3; the D gene is possibly TRBD1 (5 bases). Trimming took 0 bases from V and 4 from J, leaving 16 bases between them. Per germline, CDR1 LGHDT and CDR2 YNNKEL (reference sequence). The CDR3 totals 17 residues. In DNA form, the CDR3 reads TGTGCCAGCAGCCAAGAGATCGAGACAGCGTCCGGAAACACCATATATTTT. It encodes CASSQEIETASGNTIYF.

The genes are TRBV6-5 and TRBJ2-7; D gene ambiguous. This CDR3 region has 11 residues. The V gene's germline CDR1 is MNHEY and CDR2 SVGAGI. Trimming cost V 6 bases and J 2 bases, with 5 bases left between them. CDR3 sequence reads: CASRAAYEQYF. The CDR3 DNA is TGTGCCAGCAGGGCAGCCTACGAGCAGTACTTC.

With regard to this clone: Other nucleotide sequences in the sample specify the same CDR3. This chain joins TRBV7-9 and TRBJ1-1, with D possibly TRBD1 on 6 matching bases. Germline V CDR1 and CDR2: SEHNR, FQNEAQ (reference sequence). CDR3 length equals 14 residues. V lost 1 base to trimming and J lost 1 base, with 7 bases between them. CDR3 loop: CASSLGQANTEAFF. The CDR3 DNA reads as TGTGCCAGCAGCTTAGGACAGGCGAACACTGAAGCTTTCTTT.

This clone was counted a single time. The chain carries TRBV4-1 and TRBJ2-3, with 10 bases identical to TRBD2. This CDR3 is 15 amino acids long. Germline CDR1 and CDR2: MGHRA and YSYEKL. V trimming: 1 base; J trimming: 5 bases; junction bases outside the gene matches: 3. As DNA, the CDR3 is TGCGCCAGCAGCCAAGTAGTAGCGGGGGGAGATACGCAGTATTTT. Translation: CASSQVVAGGDTQYF.

The rearrangement links TRBV6-1 to TRBJ1-4; D might be TRBD1 (5 bases). Germline CDR1 reads MNHNS; CDR2 reads SASEGT. CDR3 length equals 15 residues. Trimming took 1 base from V and 0 from J, leaving 6 bases between them. CDR3 protein: CASSEGQTTNEKLFF. The CDR3 nucleotides read TGTGCCAGCAGTGAAGGACAGACAACTAATGAAAAACTGTTTTTT.